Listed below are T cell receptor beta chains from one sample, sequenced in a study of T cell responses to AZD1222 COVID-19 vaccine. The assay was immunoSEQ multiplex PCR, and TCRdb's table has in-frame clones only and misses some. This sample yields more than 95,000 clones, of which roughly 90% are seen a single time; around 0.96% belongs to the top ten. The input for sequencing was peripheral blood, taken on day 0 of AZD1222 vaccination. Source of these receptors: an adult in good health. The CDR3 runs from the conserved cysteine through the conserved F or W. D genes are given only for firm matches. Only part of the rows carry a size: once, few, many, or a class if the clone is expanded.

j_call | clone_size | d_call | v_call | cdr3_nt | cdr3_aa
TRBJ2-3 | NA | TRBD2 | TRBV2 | TGTGCCAGCATAGCTGTCTTACTAGCGGGAGGTAGTGATACGCAGTATTTT | CASIAVLLAGGSDTQYF
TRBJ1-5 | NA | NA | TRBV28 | TGTGCCAGCAGCGCGAGGGGCAGGGGCTCTCAGCCCCAGCATTTT | CASSARGRGSQPQHF
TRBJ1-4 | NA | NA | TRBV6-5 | TGTGCCAGCAGCTCGGGACACACGAATGAAAAACTGTTTTTT | CASSSGHTNEKLFF
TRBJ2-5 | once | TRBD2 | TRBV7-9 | TGTGCCAGCAGCTGGGGGACTAGCGAAGAGACCCAGTACTTC | CASSWGTSEETQYF
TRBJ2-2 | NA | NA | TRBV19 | TGTGCCAGTAGTATAGAGTCAAACACCGGGGAGCTGTTTTTT | CASSIESNTGELFF
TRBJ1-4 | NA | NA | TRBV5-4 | TGTGCCAGCAGCTTGTACGTCGGGGAAAAACTGTTTTTT | CASSLYVGEKLFF
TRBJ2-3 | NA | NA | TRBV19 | TGTGCCAGTAGTGTCAGAGACACTAGCACAGATACGCAGTATTTT | CASSVRDTSTDTQYF
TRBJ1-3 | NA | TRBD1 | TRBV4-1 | TGCGCCAGCAGCCAGGTGGGACAGGGGGCTGGAAACACCATATATTTT | CASSQVGQGAGNTIYF
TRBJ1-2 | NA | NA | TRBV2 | TGTGCCAGCATTCCAGGGTTTCGTGGCTACACCTTC | CASIPGFRGYTF
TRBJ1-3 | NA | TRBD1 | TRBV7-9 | TGTGCCAGCAGTCGACAGGGGGCAGCAGGAAACACCATATATTTT | CASSRQGAAGNTIYF
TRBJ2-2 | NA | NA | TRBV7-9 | TGTGCCAGCAGCTTACAGGGTGGCGGGGAGCTGTTTTTT | CASSLQGGGELFF
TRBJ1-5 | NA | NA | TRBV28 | TGTGCCAGCAGTTTGTCAGGGTATAGCAATCAGCCCCAGCATTTT | CASSLSGYSNQPQHF
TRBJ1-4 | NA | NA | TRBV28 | TGTGGGACTGGACTAAGGGAAGCTGGTGAAAAACTGTTTTTT | CGTGLREAGEKLFF
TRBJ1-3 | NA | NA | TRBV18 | TGTGCCAGCTCACCCATCCTAGCCGGAACCGCTGGAAACACCATATATTTT | CASSPILAGTAGNTIYF
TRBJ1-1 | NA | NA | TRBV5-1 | TGCGCCAGCACCAATCCTGGAGGGACTGAAGCTTTCTTT | CASTNPGGTEAFF
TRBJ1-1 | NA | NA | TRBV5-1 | TGCGCCAGCAGCTCGACAGGTCCCACGCGAACTTTCTTT | CASSSTGPTRTFF